The rows below give T cell receptor beta chains drawn from one sample of a study of CD8+CD57+ T cells in acquired aplastic anemia. TCRdb reprocessed the reads with MiXCR, giving one entry per CDR3 protein. The sample lists 310,000 or so distinct CDR3 sequences, roughly 53% seen once, with 1.3% in the top ten. Material: sorted CD4+, CD8+, or CD8+CD57+ T cells (not recorded which) from PBMCs. Receptor source: a human donor with aplastic anemia. The CDR3 runs from the conserved cysteine through the conserved F or W. Fields, in order: J gene, CDR3 length, V gene, D gene, clone size, CDR3 protein, CDR3 DNA. The D gene is left open where the match is weak. Size is stated for part of the rows, as once, few or many counts, or as a class when the clone is expanded.

j_call: TRBJ2-7
cdr3_length: 12
v_call: TRBV7-9
d_call: -
clone_size: -
cdr3_aa: CASVWDTGEQYF
cdr3_nt: TGTGCCAGCGTATGGGATACGGGCGAGCAGTACTTC

j_call: TRBJ2-1
cdr3_length: 14
v_call: TRBV20-1
d_call: -
clone_size: few
cdr3_aa: CSARDGSENNEQFF
cdr3_nt: TGCAGTGCTAGAGATGGGTCTGAAAACAATGAGCAGTTCTTC

j_call: TRBJ1-1
cdr3_length: 15
v_call: TRBV2
d_call: TRBD1
clone_size: -
cdr3_aa: CASSDWTGRGTEAFF
cdr3_nt: TGTGCCAGCAGTGATTGGACAGGGAGAGGGACTGAAGCTTTCTTT

j_call: TRBJ1-1
cdr3_length: 14
v_call: TRBV11-2
d_call: TRBD1
clone_size: many
cdr3_aa: CASSSDRGRGEAFF
cdr3_nt: TGTGCCAGCAGCTCGGACAGGGGGCGCGGGGAAGCTTTCTTT

j_call: TRBJ1-1
cdr3_length: 12
v_call: TRBV6-5
d_call: -
clone_size: many
cdr3_aa: CASSPGGREAFF
cdr3_nt: TGTGCCAGCAGTCCGGGGGGGCGAGAAGCTTTCTTT

j_call: TRBJ1-6
cdr3_length: 11
v_call: TRBV5-8
d_call: -
clone_size: few
cdr3_aa: CASSSASVLHF
cdr3_nt: TGTGCCAGCAGCTCGGCCAGCGTGCTCCACTTT

j_call: TRBJ2-5
cdr3_length: 17
v_call: TRBV7-6
d_call: -
clone_size: -
cdr3_aa: CASSLSPLGRLQETQYF
cdr3_nt: TGTGCCAGCAGCTTATCTCCCCTGGGAAGGTTACAAGAGACCCAGTACTTC

j_call: TRBJ2-1
cdr3_length: 15
v_call: TRBV19
d_call: TRBD1
clone_size: -
cdr3_aa: CASSTGTGVSNEQFF
cdr3_nt: TGTGCCAGTAGCACCGGGACAGGAGTGAGCAATGAGCAGTTCTTC

j_call: TRBJ1-4
cdr3_length: 18
v_call: TRBV6-1
d_call: TRBD1
clone_size: many
cdr3_aa: CASSEYWTGSTTNEKLFF
cdr3_nt: TGTGCCAGCAGTGAATACTGGACAGGGAGCACAACTAATGAAAAACTGTTTTTT

j_call: TRBJ1-2
cdr3_length: 13
v_call: TRBV29-1
d_call: TRBD1
clone_size: -
cdr3_aa: CSVEPTGLGGYTF
cdr3_nt: TGCAGCGTTGAACCGACAGGGCTGGGAGGTTACACCTTC

j_call: TRBJ2-5
cdr3_length: 14
v_call: TRBV10-3
d_call: TRBD2
clone_size: -
cdr3_aa: CAISVSGGAEGVYF
cdr3_nt: TGTGCCATCAGTGTTAGCGGGGGCGCAGAGGGTGTGTACTTC

j_call: TRBJ2-7
cdr3_length: 11
v_call: TRBV5-1
d_call: -
clone_size: many
cdr3_aa: CASSLRSEQYF
cdr3_nt: TGCGCCAGCAGCTTGCGGTCCGAGCAGTACTTC

j_call: TRBJ1-3
cdr3_length: 12
v_call: TRBV7-9
d_call: -
clone_size: -
cdr3_aa: CASSLSRNTIYF
cdr3_nt: TGTGCCAGCAGCTTGAGCCGAAACACCATATATTTT

j_call: TRBJ2-5
cdr3_length: 14
v_call: TRBV10-3
d_call: TRBD1
clone_size: -
cdr3_aa: CAISEVGGEETQYF
cdr3_nt: TGTGCCATCAGCGAGGTAGGGGGCGAAGAGACCCAGTACTTC

j_call: TRBJ2-1
cdr3_length: 16
v_call: TRBV24-1
d_call: TRBD2
clone_size: once
cdr3_aa: CATSGGGGASHNEQFF
cdr3_nt: TGTGCCACCAGTGGGGGGGGTGGAGCCAGCCACAATGAGCAGTTCTTC

j_call: TRBJ2-2
cdr3_length: 16
v_call: TRBV7-9
d_call: TRBD2
clone_size: -
cdr3_aa: CASSSSRGANTGELFF
cdr3_nt: TGTGCCAGCAGCTCCTCACGGGGGGCGAACACCGGGGAGCTGTTTTTT

j_call: TRBJ2-5
cdr3_length: 12
v_call: TRBV27
d_call: TRBD2
clone_size: few
cdr3_aa: CASSSQREAQYF
cdr3_nt: TGTGCCAGCAGTTCTCAACGGGAGGCCCAGTACTTC

j_call: TRBJ1-1
cdr3_length: 14
v_call: TRBV12-5
d_call: -
clone_size: once
cdr3_aa: CASGPGGLGTEAFF
cdr3_nt: TGTGCTAGTGGCCCTGGAGGATTAGGCACTGAAGCTTTCTTT